This TCR beta chain was identified in a study of blood T cell repertoires in COVID-19. Background on the study: The United States, Italy and Spain supplied acute and convalescent COVID-19 samples. T cells, B-cell-depleted T cells, or PBMCs provided the cDNA or gDNA that served as material.

The trim removed 6 bases at V and 5 bases at J, leaving 18 bases unmatched. In germline, CDR1 is SGHVS, CDR2 FNYEAQ. CDR3 size: 17 residues. Libraries were prepared by immunoSEQ multiplex PCR; TCRdb keeps only in-frame clonotypes and omits some of them. Altogether about 33,000 clones are present, roughly 87% being singletons, with the ten largest covering 20% to 25%. The sequence was collected from a man in his 60s with acute or convalescent COVID-19. Sequencing input: peripheral blood. This rearrangement joins TRBV7-6 to TRBJ1-1; TRBD1 agrees at 7 bases. The CDR3 here is CASSSAGSRGLGTEAFF. CDR3 nucleotides: TGTGCCAGCAGTTCTGCGGGATCCAGGGGGTTGGGTACTGAAGCTTTCTTT.